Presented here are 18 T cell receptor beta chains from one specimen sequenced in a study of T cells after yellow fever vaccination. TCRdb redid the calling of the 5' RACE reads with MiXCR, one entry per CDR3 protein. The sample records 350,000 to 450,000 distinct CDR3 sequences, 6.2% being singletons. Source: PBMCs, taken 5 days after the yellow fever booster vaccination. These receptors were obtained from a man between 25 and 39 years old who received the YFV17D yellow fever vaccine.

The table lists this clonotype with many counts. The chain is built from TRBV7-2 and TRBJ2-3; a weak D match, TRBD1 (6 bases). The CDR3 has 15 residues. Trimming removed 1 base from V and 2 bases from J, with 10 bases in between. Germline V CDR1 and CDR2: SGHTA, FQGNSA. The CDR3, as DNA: TGTGCCAGCAGCTTAGGGACAGTTACCACAGATACGCAGTATTTT. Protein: CASSLGTVTTDTQYF.

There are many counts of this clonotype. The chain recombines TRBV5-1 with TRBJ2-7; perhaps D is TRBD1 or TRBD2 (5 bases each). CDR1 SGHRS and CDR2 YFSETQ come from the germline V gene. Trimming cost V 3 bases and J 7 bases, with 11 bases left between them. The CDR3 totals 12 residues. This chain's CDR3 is CASSWDLGEQYF. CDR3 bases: TGCGCCAGCAGCTGGGACCTCGGAGAGCAGTACTTC.

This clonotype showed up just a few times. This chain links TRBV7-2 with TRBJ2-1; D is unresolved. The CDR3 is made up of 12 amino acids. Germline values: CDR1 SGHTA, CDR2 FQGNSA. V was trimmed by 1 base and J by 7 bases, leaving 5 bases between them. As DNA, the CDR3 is TGTGCCAGCAGCTTAGATATGAATGAGCAGTTCTTC. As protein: CASSLDMNEQFF.

The CDR3 sequence: CASSSTGWGMNTEAFF. The CDR3 DNA reads TGTGCCAGCAGTTCCACAGGGTGGGGGATGAACACTGAAGCTTTCTTT. This chain joins TRBV27 and TRBJ1-1; tentatively, D is TRBD1 (6 bases). The CDR3 loop spans 16 amino acids. The germline V gene encodes CDR1 MNHEY and CDR2 SMNVEV (reference sequence). Trimming removed 4 bases at V and 0 bases at J, with 15 bases between.

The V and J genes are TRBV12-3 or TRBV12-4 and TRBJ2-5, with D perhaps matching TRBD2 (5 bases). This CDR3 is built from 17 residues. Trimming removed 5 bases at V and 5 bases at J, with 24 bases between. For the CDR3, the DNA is TGTGCCAGCAGTAGCCCGGCCGGAGAGACGAGAGGGGAGACCCAGTACTTC. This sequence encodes CASSSPAGETRGETQYF.

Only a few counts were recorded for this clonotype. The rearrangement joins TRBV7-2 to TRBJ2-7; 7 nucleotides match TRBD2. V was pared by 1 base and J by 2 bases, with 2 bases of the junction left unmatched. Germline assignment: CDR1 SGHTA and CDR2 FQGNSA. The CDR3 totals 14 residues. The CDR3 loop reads CASSLGGLTYEQYF. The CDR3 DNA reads TGTGCCAGCAGCTTAGGGGGACTAACCTACGAGCAGTACTTC.

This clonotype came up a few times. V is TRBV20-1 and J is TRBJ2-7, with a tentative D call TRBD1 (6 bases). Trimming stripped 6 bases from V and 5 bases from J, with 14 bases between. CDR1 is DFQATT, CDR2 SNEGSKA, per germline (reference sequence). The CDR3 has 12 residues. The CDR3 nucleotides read TGCAGTGCCCGGACAGAAGGCGACGAGCAGTACTTC. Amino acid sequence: CSARTEGDEQYF.

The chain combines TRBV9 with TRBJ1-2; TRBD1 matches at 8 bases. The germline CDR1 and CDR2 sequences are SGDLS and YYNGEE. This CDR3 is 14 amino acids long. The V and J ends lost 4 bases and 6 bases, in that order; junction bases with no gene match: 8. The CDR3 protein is CASSPRTGIDGYTF. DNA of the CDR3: TGTGCCAGCAGCCCTCGGACAGGGATCGATGGCTACACCTTC.

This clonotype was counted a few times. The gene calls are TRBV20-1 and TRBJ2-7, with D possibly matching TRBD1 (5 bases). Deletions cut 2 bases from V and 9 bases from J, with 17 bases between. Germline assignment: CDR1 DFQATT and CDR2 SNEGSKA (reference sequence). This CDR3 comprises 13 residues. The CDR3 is CSARSHQAGLQYF. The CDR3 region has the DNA TGCAGTGCTAGATCCCACCAAGCAGGGTTGCAGTACTTC.

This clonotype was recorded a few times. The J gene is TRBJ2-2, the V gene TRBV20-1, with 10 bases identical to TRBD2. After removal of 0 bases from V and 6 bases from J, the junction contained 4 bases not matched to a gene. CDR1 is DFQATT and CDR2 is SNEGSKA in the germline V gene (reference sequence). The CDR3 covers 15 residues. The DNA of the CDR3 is TGCAGTGCTAGAGAGAGTCTAGCGGGAGCCGGGGAGCTGTTTTTT. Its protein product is CSARESLAGAGELFF.

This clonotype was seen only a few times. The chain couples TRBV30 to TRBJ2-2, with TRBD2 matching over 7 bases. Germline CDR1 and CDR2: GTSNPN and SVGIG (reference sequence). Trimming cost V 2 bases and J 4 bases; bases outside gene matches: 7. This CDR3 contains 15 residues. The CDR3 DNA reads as TGTGCCTGGAGTCGGGGGGTTGTTGGCACCGGGGAGCTGTTTTTT. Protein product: CAWSRGVVGTGELFF. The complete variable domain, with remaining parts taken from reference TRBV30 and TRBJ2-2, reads SQTIHQWPATLVQPVGSPLSLECTVEGTSNPNLYWYRQAAGRGLQLLFYSVGIGQISSEVPQNLSASRPQDRQFILSSKKLLLSDSGFYLCAWSRGVVGTGELFFGEGSRLTVL.

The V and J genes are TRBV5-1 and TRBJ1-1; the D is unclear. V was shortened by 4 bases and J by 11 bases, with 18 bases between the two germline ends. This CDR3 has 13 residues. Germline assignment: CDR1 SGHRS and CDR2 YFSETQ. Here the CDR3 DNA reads TGCGCCAGCAGCGGACCGGACGGAATTGAGGCTTTCTTT. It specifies CASSGPDGIEAFF.

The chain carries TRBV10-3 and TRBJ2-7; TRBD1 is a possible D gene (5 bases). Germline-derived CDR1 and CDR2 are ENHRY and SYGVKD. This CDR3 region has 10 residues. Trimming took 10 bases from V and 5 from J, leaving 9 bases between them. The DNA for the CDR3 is TGTGCCACCCAAGGGGACGAGCAGTACTTC. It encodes CATQGDEQYF.

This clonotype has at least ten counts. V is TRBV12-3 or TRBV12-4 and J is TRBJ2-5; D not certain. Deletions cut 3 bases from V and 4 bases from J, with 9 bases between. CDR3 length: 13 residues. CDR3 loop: CASSLNRRETQYF. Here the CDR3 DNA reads TGTGCCAGCAGTTTGAATAGGAGAGAGACCCAGTACTTC.

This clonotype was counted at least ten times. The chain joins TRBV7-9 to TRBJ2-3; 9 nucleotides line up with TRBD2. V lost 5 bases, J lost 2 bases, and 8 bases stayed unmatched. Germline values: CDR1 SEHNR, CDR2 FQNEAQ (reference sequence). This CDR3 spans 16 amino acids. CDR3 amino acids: CASSPKREVLTDTQYF. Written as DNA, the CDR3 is TGTGCCAGCAGCCCTAAGCGGGAGGTTCTCACAGATACGCAGTATTTT.

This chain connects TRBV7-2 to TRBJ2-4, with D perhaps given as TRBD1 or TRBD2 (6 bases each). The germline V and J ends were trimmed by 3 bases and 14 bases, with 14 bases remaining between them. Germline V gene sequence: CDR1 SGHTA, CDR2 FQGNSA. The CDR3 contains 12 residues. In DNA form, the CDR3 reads TGTGCCAGCAGCTTGGAGGGGGTGAAGGAGTACTTC. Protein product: CASSLEGVKEYF.

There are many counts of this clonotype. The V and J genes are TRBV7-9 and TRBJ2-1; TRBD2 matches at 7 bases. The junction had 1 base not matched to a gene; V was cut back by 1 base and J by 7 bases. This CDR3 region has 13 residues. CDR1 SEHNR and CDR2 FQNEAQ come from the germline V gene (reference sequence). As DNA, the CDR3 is TGTGCCAGCAGCTTAGACGGGGGGAATGAGCAGTTCTTC. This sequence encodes CASSLDGGNEQFF. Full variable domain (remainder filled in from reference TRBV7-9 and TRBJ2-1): DTGVSQNPRHKITKRGQNVTFRCDPISEHNRLYWYRQTLGQGPEFLTYFQNEAQLEKSRLLSDRFSAERPKGSFSTLEIQRTEQGDSAMYLCASSLDGGNEQFFGPGTRLTVL.

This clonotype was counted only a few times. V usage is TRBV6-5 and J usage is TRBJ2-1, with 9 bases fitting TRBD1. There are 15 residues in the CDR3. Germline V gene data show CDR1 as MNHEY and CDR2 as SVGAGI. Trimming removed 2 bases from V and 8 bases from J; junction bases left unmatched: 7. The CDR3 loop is CASSYGPTGGDEQFF. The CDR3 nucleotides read TGTGCCAGCAGTTACGGTCCCACAGGGGGCGATGAGCAGTTCTTC.